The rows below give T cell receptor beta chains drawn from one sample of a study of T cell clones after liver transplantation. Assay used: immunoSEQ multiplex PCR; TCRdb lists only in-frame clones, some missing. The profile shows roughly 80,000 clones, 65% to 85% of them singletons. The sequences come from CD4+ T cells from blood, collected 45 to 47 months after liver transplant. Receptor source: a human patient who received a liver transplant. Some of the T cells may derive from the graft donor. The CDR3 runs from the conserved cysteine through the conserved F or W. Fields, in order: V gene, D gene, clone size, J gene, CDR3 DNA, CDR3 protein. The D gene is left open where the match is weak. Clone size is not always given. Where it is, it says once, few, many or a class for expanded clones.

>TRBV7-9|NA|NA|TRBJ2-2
TGTGCCAGCAGCTTAGGGGAGCTGTTTTTT
CASSLGELFF
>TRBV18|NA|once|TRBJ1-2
TGTGCCAGCTCACGGGGGGCTGGCTACACCTTC
CASSRGAGYTF
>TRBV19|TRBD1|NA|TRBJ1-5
TGTGCCAGTAGTGTATCAGGGACAGGGGTCAATCAGCCCCAGCATTTT
CASSVSGTGVNQPQHF
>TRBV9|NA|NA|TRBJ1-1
TGTGCCAGCAGCGTAGACGTGGGTGGCACTGAAGCTTTCTTT
CASSVDVGGTEAFF
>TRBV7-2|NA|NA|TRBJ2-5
TGTGCCAGCAGCTTGACGAGACCGTTCAAAGAGACCCAGTACTTC
CASSLTRPFKETQYF
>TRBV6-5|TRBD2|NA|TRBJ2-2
TGTGCCAGCAGTTACTCGGGACTAGCGTCCGGGGAGCTGTTTTTT
CASSYSGLASGELFF
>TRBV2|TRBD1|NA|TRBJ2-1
TGTGCCAGTAACCGGGACAGGGACTTTGAGCAGTTCTTC
CASNRDRDFEQFF
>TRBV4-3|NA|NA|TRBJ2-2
TGCGCCAGCAGCCAAGCAAGTGGGGGGGAGCTGTTTTTT
CASSQASGGELFF
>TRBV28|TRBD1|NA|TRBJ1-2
TGTGCCGGAGGGGGCCGCCTTGGCTACACCTTC
CAGGGRLGYTF
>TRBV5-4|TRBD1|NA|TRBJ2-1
TGTGCCAGCAGCATAAGACAGGGGGCATTCTATGAGCAGTTCTTC
CASSIRQGAFYEQFF
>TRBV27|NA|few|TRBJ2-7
TGTGCCAGCAGTTTATTTGGAGGGGGCGTAGGTCACGAGCAGTACTTC
CASSLFGGGVGHEQYF
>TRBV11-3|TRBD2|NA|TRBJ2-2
TGTGCCAGCAGCTCCCGAGCGGGAGGGCCGGACCCCGGGGAGCTGTTTTTT
CASSSRAGGPDPGELFF
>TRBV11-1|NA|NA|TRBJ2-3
TGTGCCAGCAGCTTAAGGTTGGCGTCGGGGGCAACAGATACGCAGTATTTT
CASSLRLASGATDTQYF
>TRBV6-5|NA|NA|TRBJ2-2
TGTGCCAGCAGCCGGGACTCTGGGGGGGAGCTGTTTTTT
CASSRDSGGELFF
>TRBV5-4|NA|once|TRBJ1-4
TGTGCCAGCAGCTTAGGGAGGGCTAATGAAAAACTGTTTTTT
CASSLGRANEKLFF
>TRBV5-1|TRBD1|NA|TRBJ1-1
TGCGCCAGCAGCCCACAGGGGGTAAGGACTGAAGCTTTCTTT
CASSPQGVRTEAFF
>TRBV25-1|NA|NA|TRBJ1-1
TGTGCCAGCAGTGGTTTACAGGGTGGATGGATTACTGAAGCTTTCTTT
CASSGLQGGWITEAFF
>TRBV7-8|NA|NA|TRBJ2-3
TGTGCCAGCAGCTTAGGAGACACAGATACGCAGTATTTT
CASSLGDTDTQYF
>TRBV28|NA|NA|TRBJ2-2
TGTGCCAGCAGTCGCTACAGGACCGCGAACACCGGGGAGCTGTTTTTT
CASSRYRTANTGELFF
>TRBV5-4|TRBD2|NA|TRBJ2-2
TGTGCCAGCAGCTCTGCACCGACTAGCGGGAGTTTCCGGGAGCTGTTTTTT
CASSSAPTSGSFRELFF
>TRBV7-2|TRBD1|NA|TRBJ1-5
TGTGCCAGCAGCTCATACAGGGGGTCTTCTAGCAATCAGCCCCAGCATTTT
CASSSYRGSSSNQPQHF
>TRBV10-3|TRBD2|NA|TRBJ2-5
TGTGCCATCAGGGCCTCGGGGGGGGACCAAGAGACCCAGTACTTC
CAIRASGGDQETQYF
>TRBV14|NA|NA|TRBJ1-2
TGTGCCAGCAGCCAAGATGGGCGTTATGGCTACACCTTC
CASSQDGRYGYTF
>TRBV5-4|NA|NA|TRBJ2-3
TGTGCCAGCAGCTCGGGACTTTCCACAGATACGCAGTATTTT
CASSSGLSTDTQYF
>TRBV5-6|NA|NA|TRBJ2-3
TGTGCCAGCAGCTCCCGATGGGATACGCAGTATTTT
CASSSRWDTQYF
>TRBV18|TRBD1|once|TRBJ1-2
TGTGCCAGCTCACCCAGGACAGGCGACTATGGCTACACCTTC
CASSPRTGDYGYTF
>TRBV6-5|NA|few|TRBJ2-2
TGTGCCAGCAGTTACGAGGGGGGGCGAGACGGCGGGGAGCTGTTTTTT
CASSYEGGRDGGELFF
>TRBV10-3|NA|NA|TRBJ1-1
TGTGCCATAGGGGCCCCTCCGGGGAACACTGAAGCTTTCTTT
CAIGAPPGNTEAFF
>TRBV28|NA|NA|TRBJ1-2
TGTGCCAGCACCCTGGGGCAGGGCTGGAACTATGGCTACACCTTC
CASTLGQGWNYGYTF
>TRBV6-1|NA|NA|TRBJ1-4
TGTGCCTCCCAGATGGACAGTTACGAAAAACTGTTTTTT
CASQMDSYEKLFF
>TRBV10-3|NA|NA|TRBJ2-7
TGTGCCATCAGTTGGAACTCCTACGAGCAGTACTTC
CAISWNSYEQYF